One TCR beta chain is described in this entry. What it recognizes is unknown. This specimen comes from a study of high-grade serous ovarian cancer treatment subgroups. Assay: immunoSEQ multiplex PCR; the TCRdb copy retains only in-frame clones and omits some. Here the sample spans thousands of clones, 79% being singletons. Overall study results and limits: Repertoire similarity ranged about 0.1 to 0.79 between tumors of one patient. The analyses considered CDR3 and ignored CDR1 and CDR2. These tumor repertoires lack spatial information from bulk sequencing.

The CDR3 consists of 15 residues. Germline V gene data show CDR1 as LNHDA and CDR2 as SQIVND (reference sequence). V was clipped by 0 bases and J by 2 bases, with 10 bases between them. Tumor samples were taken before definitive surgery or chemotherapy. The origin of this receptor is a human donor with high-grade serous ovarian cancer. Sequencing used tumor tissue. The rearrangement joins TRBV19 to TRBJ1-2, with TRBD1 as a possible D gene (5 bases). The CDR3 coding sequence is TGTGCCAGTAGTATAGATCCCAGGGTGAACTATGGCTACACCTTC. Translating it yields CASSIDPRVNYGYTF.